These 21 T cell receptor beta chains were sequenced from one sample in a study of T cell repertoires in breast cancer. A second nested PCR with blocking oligonucleotides suppressed unpaired genes. TCRdb recomputed calls from the emulsion pairing reads with MiXCR, one row per CDR3 protein. This table has nearly 40,000 distinct CDR3 sequences, over 40% appearing once. Paired alpha-beta TCRs of CD8+ T cells were analyzed by expanded emulsion RT-PCR. Sequenced input: CD8+ T cells. The receptors here all came from a pool of human donors with breast cancer or a healthy control (not recorded which).

This rearrangement joins TRBV28 to TRBJ2-7; TRBD2 aligns across 11 bases. The CDR3 runs 17 residues. Germline loops: CDR1 MDHEN, CDR2 SYDVKM. V gave up 5 bases and J gave up 3 bases; unmatched junction bases: 12. CDR3 in amino acids: CASSALIAGGTNYEQYF. The DNA for the CDR3 is TGTGCCAGCAGTGCACTTATAGCGGGGGGGACCAACTACGAGCAGTACTTC.

Of note for this clonotype: The CDR3 does not end in the conserved phenylalanine or tryptophan, so this is likely a read error. The chain carries TRBV6-1 and TRBJ2-1; 7 positions match TRBD1. With 5 bases clipped from V and 9 bases from J, the junction kept 16 bases outside the gene matches. The length of the CDR3 is 16 residues. The germline CDR1 and CDR2 sequences are MNHNS and SASEGT. This CDR3 reads CASSSTTGTSLGEQFS. The CDR3 DNA reads TGTGCCAGCAGTTCCACGACAGGGACGAGTCTTGGTGAGCAGTTCTCC.

Many counts were recorded for this clonotype. The chain carries TRBV20-1 and TRBJ2-7, with D possibly matching TRBD2 (7 bases). Trimming removed 4 bases at V and 4 bases at J, with 11 bases between. The CDR3 consists of 12 residues. Germline V gives CDR1 DFQATT, CDR2 SNEGSKA (reference sequence). In DNA form, the CDR3 reads TGCAGTGCTACAGGGGAGGGGTACGAGCAGTACTTC. Translated, it gives CSATGEGYEQYF.

This clonotype was counted a few times. The chain recombines TRBV19 with TRBJ1-1; D remains ambiguous. Trimming shortened V by 3 bases and J by 0 bases, and 5 bases separated the two germline ends. Germline V gene data show CDR1 as LNHDA and CDR2 as SQIVND (reference sequence). CDR3 length: 13 residues. In DNA form, the CDR3 reads TGTGCCAGTAGTATGGATTTGAACACTGAAGCTTTCTTT. Residues: CASSMDLNTEAFF.

This clonotype was detected many times. V and J are TRBV15 and TRBJ2-2, with 8 nucleotides matching TRBD2. V dropped 7 bases and J dropped 9; count of bases not matched to a gene: 10. The CDR3 spans 14 residues. Germline CDR1 LNHNV, CDR2 YYDKDF (reference sequence). The CDR3 is CATKTTSEVRELFF. The CDR3 DNA reads TGTGCCACCAAGACGACTAGCGAAGTCCGGGAGCTGTTTTTT.

There are a few counts of this clonotype. The V call is TRBV6-6, the J call TRBJ2-7; the D is unclear. The V end was cut by 0 bases, the J end by 2 bases, with 11 bases between. CDR1 and CDR2 (germline): MNHNY, SVGAGI (reference sequence). CDR3 length equals 15 residues. The CDR3 sequence: CASSYSLDIAYEQYF. The CDR3 region has the DNA TGTGCCAGCAGTTACTCCCTAGATATTGCCTACGAGCAGTACTTC.

The V and J genes are TRBV4-2 and TRBJ2-3; 11 nucleotides agree with TRBD2. The CDR3 covers 19 residues. V gave up 0 bases and J gave up 6 bases; unmatched junction bases: 14. Germline V gives CDR1 LGHNA, CDR2 YNFKEQ. The DNA of the CDR3 is TGTGCCAGCAGCCAAGATCTATTTTCGACTAGCGGGATGAGGGATACGCAGTATTTT. Its protein is CASSQDLFSTSGMRDTQYF.

The V gene is TRBV18, the J gene TRBJ1-2, with D unclear. The V and J ends lost 3 bases and 7 bases respectively, with 9 bases between them. The V gene's germline CDR1 is KGHSH and CDR2 LQKENI. There are 12 residues in the CDR3. Here the CDR3 DNA reads TGTGCCAGCTCACCTCAGGACTGTGGCTACACCTTC. Encoded protein: CASSPQDCGYTF.

The CDR3 is CASSGRGSGEGELFF. The CDR3 nucleotides are TGTGCCAGCAGCGGGAGGGGTAGCGGGGAAGGGGAGCTGTTTTTT. The rearrangement links TRBV7-8 to TRBJ2-2; 8 bases map to TRBD2. CDR1 and CDR2 (germline): SGHVS, FQNEAQ. After removal of 5 bases from V and 8 bases from J, the junction contained 10 bases not matched to a gene. CDR3 size: 15 residues.

This clonotype was detected only a few times. This chain uses TRBV25-1 with TRBJ1-5; D remains ambiguous. Trimming removed 8 bases from V and 12 bases from J, with 14 bases in between. CDR3 length equals 11 residues. Germline assignment: CDR1 MGHDK and CDR2 SYGVNS. DNA for the CDR3: TGTGCCAGCGGGTCTCCCCCGGTCCAGCATTTT. Translating it yields CASGSPPVQHF.

The gene calls are TRBV19 and TRBJ2-7, with 9 bases that match TRBD2. Trimming took 1 base from V and 2 from J; bases not matched to a gene: 3. This CDR3 is built from 15 residues. CDR1 and CDR2 (germline): LNHDA, SQIVND (reference sequence). The CDR3 region is CASSIGPSGAYEQYF. The CDR3 nucleotides read TGTGCCAGTAGTATAGGTCCTAGCGGGGCCTACGAGCAGTACTTC. The entire variable domain, with the rest obtained from reference TRBV19 and TRBJ2-7, is as follows: DGGITQSPKYLFRKEGQNVTLSCEQNLNHDAMYWYRQDPGQGLRLIYYSQIVNDFQKGDIAEGYSVSREKKESFPLTVTSAQKNPTAFYLCASSIGPSGAYEQYFGPGTRLTVT.

This chain uses TRBV5-1 with TRBJ2-7; 8 positions agree with TRBD1. The length of the CDR3 is 15 residues. Trimming at V came to 0 bases and at J to 7 bases, leaving 9 bases not matched to a gene. The V gene's germline CDR1 is SGHRS and CDR2 YFSETQ. CDR3 loop: CASSLEGQVFSEQYF. The CDR3 bases are TGCGCCAGCAGCTTGGAGGGACAGGTCTTCTCTGAGCAGTACTTC. The full variable domain, its missing parts supplied by reference TRBV5-1 and TRBJ2-7, is KAGVTQTPRYLIKTRGQQVTLSCSPISGHRSVSWYQQTPGQGLQFLFEYFSETQRNKGNFPGRFSGRQFSNSRSEMNVSTLELGDSALYLCASSLEGQVFSEQYFGPGTRLTVT.

The rearrangement links TRBV6-2 or TRBV6-3 to TRBJ2-1; TRBD1 or TRBD2 may be the D gene (5 bases each). Trimming took off 8 bases at V and 10 bases at J, with 24 bases between the two ends. Germline V CDR1 and CDR2: MNHEY, SVGEGT. The CDR3 extends over 15 amino acids. The CDR3 spells CASSQERDGRNEQFF. The DNA of the CDR3 is TGTGCCAGCTCCCAGGAACGGGACGGACGAAACGAGCAGTTCTTC.

This clonotype was found a few times. The rearrangement links TRBV20-1 to TRBJ2-3, with TRBD2 as a possible D gene (6 bases). The germline V and J ends were trimmed by 6 bases and 2 bases, with 15 bases remaining between them. Germline CDR1 DFQATT, CDR2 SNEGSKA (reference sequence). The CDR3 runs to 14 residues. The CDR3 coding sequence is TGCAGTGCCCCGTTTAGCGGAGCCACAGATACGCAGTATTTT. Translation: CSAPFSGATDTQYF.

This CDR3 reads CASSQRLKETQYF. The CDR3 nucleotides are TGTGCCAGCAGCCAACGGCTTAAAGAGACCCAGTACTTC. J is TRBJ2-5 and V is TRBV14, with D unclear. This CDR3 comprises 13 residues. Germline-derived CDR1 and CDR2 are SGHDN and FVKESK. V was shortened by 2 bases and J by 3 bases, with 7 bases between the two germline ends.

This clonotype was found a few times. The chain employs TRBV3-1 and TRBJ1-1; TRBD1 might be the D (5 bases). Trimming took off 0 bases at V and 3 bases at J, with 11 bases between the two ends. Germline V gives CDR1 LGHDT, CDR2 YNNKEL (reference sequence). The CDR3 covers 15 residues. The CDR3, as DNA: TGTGCCAGCAGCCAAGAGGGGCGCGGGGACACTGAAGCTTTCTTT. Translated, it gives CASSQEGRGDTEAFF.

This clonotype appeared a single time. Germline and junction disagree at one end, which may indicate a read error. The chain is built from TRBV2 and TRBJ2-7; D gene uncertain. CDR3 size: 11 residues. CDR1 is SNHLY and CDR2 is FYNNEI in the germline V gene. The CDR3 bases are TGTGCCAGCAGTGGAAATTACGAGCAGTACTTT. Translation: CASSGNYEQYF. The entire variable domain, with the rest obtained from reference TRBV2 and TRBJ2-7, is as follows: EPEVTQTPSHQVTQMGQEVILRCVPISNHLYFYWYRQILGQKVEFLVSFYNNEISEKSEIFDDQFSVERPDGSNFTLKIRSTKLEDSAMYFCASSGNYEQYFGPGTRLTVT.

This clonotype was counted between two and nine times. V gene TRBV6-6 combines with J gene TRBJ1-1; D call uncertain. Trimming pared 2 bases from V and 5 bases from J, leaving 12 bases between. CDR3 size: 14 residues. Germline loops: CDR1 MNHNY, CDR2 SVGAGI (reference sequence). The CDR3 DNA reads TGTGCCAGCAGTTACGGGGAGGCGGTGACTGAAGCTTTCTTT. This encodes CASSYGEAVTEAFF.

V and J are TRBV20-1 and TRBJ1-1; D is possibly TRBD1 (6 bases). The CDR3 extends over 11 amino acids. Germline V gene sequence: CDR1 DFQATT, CDR2 SNEGSKA (reference sequence). V was shortened by 6 bases and J by 6 bases, with 11 bases between the two germline ends. CDR3 region: CSATGLAEAFF. CDR3 nucleotides: TGCAGTGCCACAGGGTTAGCTGAAGCTTTCTTT.

The V call is TRBV19, the J call TRBJ1-2; D is ambiguous. This CDR3 region has 12 residues. The germline CDR1 and CDR2 sequences are LNHDA and SQIVND (reference sequence). The germline V and J ends were trimmed by 3 bases and 4 bases, with 6 bases remaining between them. CDR3 protein: CASSMAFYGYTF. The CDR3 nucleotides read TGTGCCAGTAGTATGGCTTTCTATGGCTACACCTTC.

This clonotype occurred a few times. The V gene is TRBV27, the J gene TRBJ1-2, with D possibly TRBD1 on 5 matching bases. With 0 bases removed from V and 7 bases from J, the gap between germline ends came to 15 bases. This CDR3 contains 15 residues. The germline gives CDR1 MNHEY, CDR2 SMNVEV (reference sequence). CDR3 loop: CASSLSEPTGAGYTF. The CDR3 region has the DNA TGTGCCAGCAGTTTATCCGAGCCTACAGGCGCTGGCTACACCTTC.